This T cell receptor (beta chain) was identified in a study of OX40 agonist ivuxolimab in advanced cancers. Background on the study: Partial responses, seen in three patients, involved one hepatocellular carcinoma and two cutaneous melanomas.

On this clone: The antigen remains unidentified.

The CDR3 sequence is 17 residues long. CDR1 is LNHNV and CDR2 is YYDKDF in the germline V gene (reference sequence). Trimming at V came to 2 bases and at J to 4 bases, leaving 10 bases not matched to a gene. Anyone with autoimmune disease history or systemic immunosuppression was excluded. Measured with immunoSEQ multiplex PCR; TCRdb has only the in-frame clones, and not every one. The table records 30,000 to 45,000 clones, approximately 82% of them present only once. Findings of the study overall: The expanded peripheral T cells' antigen specificity was not determined.

This TCR derives from an adult with an advanced solid tumor such as melanoma, head and neck, liver or kidney cancer. Specimen: CD4+ or CD8+ T cells sorted from blood, collected in a trial of the OX40 agonist ivuxolimab. The chain recombines TRBV15 with TRBJ1-4; 7 bases line up with TRBD1. The CDR3 spells CATSRRLDRRNNEKLFF. The CDR3 DNA follows: TGTGCCACCAGCAGACGGTTGGACAGGCGGAATAATGAAAAACTGTTTTTT.